Below, 7 T cell receptor beta chains from the same sample are listed, as sequenced in a study of T cell responses to AZD1222 COVID-19 vaccine. Clones were sequenced by immunoSEQ multiplex PCR, and TCRdb holds only the in-frame ones, with some missing. The sample records about 190,000 clones, 85% to 95% being singletons. Sequencing used peripheral blood, obtained on day 0 of AZD1222 vaccination. Source of these receptors: an adult in good health.

The chain is built from TRBV12-3 or TRBV12-4 and TRBJ2-1; perhaps TRBD2 as D (7 bases). CDR3 length: 13 residues. Deletions cut 4 bases from V and 15 bases from J, with 19 bases between. The CDR3 reads CASSSIGGGRGFF. In nucleotides, the CDR3 is TGTGCCAGCAGTTCAATAGGCGGGGGCCGGGGGTTCTTC.

The chain links TRBV6-1 to TRBJ2-5; D might be TRBD2 (5 bases). V was trimmed by 3 bases and J by 4 bases, leaving 15 bases between them. Germline lookup yields CDR1 MNHNS and CDR2 SASEGT. The CDR3 has 15 amino acids. CDR3 loop: CASSEGRGIGETQYF. The CDR3 DNA follows: TGTGCCAGCAGTGAGGGGAGAGGGATTGGAGAGACCCAGTACTTC.

V usage is TRBV3-1 (or the pseudogene TRBV3-2) and J usage is TRBJ2-3; TRBD2 aligns across 8 bases. The CDR3 runs to 13 residues. Germline values: CDR1 LGHDT, CDR2 YNNKEL (reference sequence). Unmatched junction bases numbered 7, after V lost 9 bases and J lost 5 bases. CDR3 residues: CASTGGPGDTQYF. CDR3 in DNA: TGTGCCAGTACGGGGGGGCCCGGAGATACGCAGTATTTT.

The CDR3 nucleotides read TGTGCCAGCAGCTTAGGGGAGGGAGGATGGGGCTACACCTTC. Translation: CASSLGEGGWGYTF. This chain links TRBV11-2 with TRBJ1-2, with D unclear. V shed 1 base and J shed 8 bases, with 14 bases lying between them. The CDR3 extends over 14 amino acids. CDR1 is SGHAT, CDR2 FQNNGV, per germline.

There are a few counts of this clone. The rearrangement joins TRBV10-3 to TRBJ2-2, with no clear D. Trimming took 3 bases from V and 0 from J, leaving 11 bases between them. CDR3 length equals 16 residues. Germline values: CDR1 ENHRY, CDR2 SYGVKD. CDR3 sequence reads: CAISEPGTANTGELFF. CDR3 in DNA: TGTGCCATCAGTGAACCCGGAACAGCGAACACCGGGGAGCTGTTTTTT.

The rearrangement links TRBV27 to TRBJ2-7; TRBD1 matches 11 bases. Germline V gene data show CDR1 as MNHEY and CDR2 as SMNVEV (reference sequence). This CDR3 is built from 16 residues. V lost 5 bases to trimming and J lost 2 bases; unmatched junction nucleotides: 8. The CDR3 DNA is TGTGCCAGCAGTAGAGGTGGGACAGGGGGACCCTACGAGCAGTACTTC. Protein: CASSRGGTGGPYEQYF.

The chain combines TRBV12-3 or TRBV12-4 with TRBJ2-7; D is possibly TRBD1 or TRBD2 (5 bases each). There are 13 residues in the CDR3. The V end lost 7 bases, the J end lost 1 base, and 11 bases lay between the germline ends. CDR3 coding DNA: TGTGCCAGCACCCCAGGGAGTTCCTACGAGCAGTACTTC. Translating gives CASTPGSSYEQYF.